This T cell receptor beta chain was retrieved from a study of regulatory T cells in long-lasting Graves disease. The time point: newly diagnosed GD, antithyroid drugs for less than 3 months. PBMCs were the source of the RNA used for TCR sequencing. Staff drew approximately 9.3 milliliters of peripheral blood into EDTA tubes. The study's findings and limits: It was peripheral blood alone, not thyroid tissue, that was studied.

This clonotype occurred a few times. Its antigen is unknown. With iRepertoire HTBI primers and Arm-PCR of CDR3 regions, TCR beta libraries were built. One entry per CDR3 protein, called by TCRdb with MiXCR from the multiplex PCR reads. The data show a few hundred thousand distinct CDR3 sequences, with 16% seen just once and about 32% held by the top ten. Per the germline V gene, CDR1 is MNHNS and CDR2 is SASEGT. The ends were cut back, 6 bases at V and 2 bases at J, with 7 bases in the middle. The CDR3 covers 13 residues. These data also featured in a second study, about T cells in Graves' hyperthyroidism and ophthalmopathy. That paper states: Most clonotypes that expanded in the thyroid above 0.001 also showed up in blood.

This TCR came from a man between 40 and 49 years old with Graves disease. This sample comprised peripheral blood mononuclear cells (PBMCs), obtained at new diagnosis, from a patient treated with antithyroid drugs. The chain combines TRBV6-1 with TRBJ1-4; no definite D call. CDR3 coding DNA: TGTGCCAGCAGGGACCCCACTAATGAAAAACTGTTTTTT. Amino acids: CASRDPTNEKLFF.